The 26 T cell receptor beta chains presented below share a single source sample, sequenced in a study of cytomegalovirus exposure and HLA in healthy donors. PCR primers comprised 60 Vbeta and 13 Jbeta primers. The data were produced by immunoSEQ multiplex PCR, yet TCRdb's version contains in-frame clones alone and is incomplete. Of 150,000 to 200,000 clones in the sample, around 80% are singletons; the top ten hold roughly 6.3%. Sequences were obtained from PBMCs. All receptors derive from a male donor in good health and CMV-seropositive.

This clone was observed a handful of times. This chain connects TRBV9 to TRBJ1-1; D ambiguous. Trimming cost V 4 bases and J 1 base, with 11 bases left between them. This CDR3 region has 14 residues. CDR1 is SGDLS and CDR2 is YYNGEE in the germline V gene. The CDR3 reads CASSSISGNTEAFF. The CDR3 DNA is TGTGCCAGCAGCTCGATTTCCGGGAACACTGAAGCTTTCTTT.

The gene calls are TRBV9 and TRBJ2-7; 7 bases align to TRBD1. The CDR3 contains 14 residues. The germline CDR1 and CDR2 sequences are SGDLS and YYNGEE. J was trimmed by 2 bases and V by 3 bases; bases with no gene match: 5. The CDR3 reads CASSGSGTAYEQYF. Here the CDR3 DNA reads TGTGCCAGCAGCGGTTCCGGGACAGCCTACGAGCAGTACTTC. The entire variable domain, with the rest obtained from reference TRBV9 and TRBJ2-7, is as follows: DSGVTQTPKHLITATGQRVTLRCSPRSGDLSVYWYQQSLDQGLQFLIQYYNGEERAKGNILERFSAQQFPDLHSELNLSSLELGDSALYFCASSGSGTAYEQYFGPGTRLTVT.

This sequence joins TRBV9 and TRBJ1-5; weak D call: TRBD1 (5 bases). V was pared by 7 bases and J by 3 bases, with 17 bases between. The CDR3 spans 15 residues. Germline CDR1 and CDR2: SGDLS and YYNGEE. The CDR3 is CASAEGQRLNQPQHF. CDR3 nucleotides: TGTGCCAGCGCGGAGGGGCAGAGACTCAATCAGCCCCAGCATTTT.

The chain is built from TRBV11-2 and TRBJ1-3; 7 bases line up with TRBD1. The CDR3 spans 17 residues. The J segment lost 4 bases and the V segment lost 4 bases, leaving 13 bases of the junction unmatched. Germline loops: CDR1 SGHAT, CDR2 FQNNGV. The CDR3 region is CASSSLRRGTRGNTIYF. The CDR3 bases are TGTGCCAGCAGCTCCCTGCGCAGGGGGACGAGGGGAAACACCATATATTTT. The variable domain in full, with the rest retrieved from reference TRBV11-2 and TRBJ1-3, is EAGVAQSPRYKIIEKRQSVAFWCNPISGHATLYWYQQILGQGPKLLIQFQNNGVVDDSQLPKDRFSAERLKGVDSTLKIQPAKLEDSAVYLCASSSLRRGTRGNTIYFGEGSWLTVV.

The chain employs TRBV19 and TRBJ2-2, with 12 bases identical to TRBD1. Germline trimming cut 6 bases from V and 4 bases from J; bases unmatched to any gene: 6. CDR1 and CDR2 (germline): LNHDA, SQIVND (reference sequence). CDR3 length: 16 residues. The CDR3 is CASRGGQGAGTGELFF. The CDR3 DNA reads TGTGCCAGTAGGGGGGGACAGGGGGCAGGCACCGGGGAGCTGTTTTTT.

The chain couples TRBV7-2 to TRBJ1-5; D is unresolved. Trimming shortened V by 4 bases and J by 4 bases, and 11 bases separated the two germline ends. This CDR3 is 14 amino acids long. CDR1 and CDR2 from the germline V gene are SGHTA and FQGNSA. The CDR3 protein is CASSSDIRNQPQHF. DNA of the CDR3: TGTGCCAGCAGCTCCGATATTAGAAATCAGCCCCAGCATTTT.

The genes are TRBV25-1 and TRBJ2-3, with TRBD1 matching 10 bases. Losses at the gene ends were 4 bases for V and 2 bases for J; bases not matched to a gene: 3. The CDR3 length is 15 residues. Germline CDR1 reads MGHDK; CDR2 reads SYGVNS. CDR3 protein: CASSGTGGNTDTQYF. DNA of the CDR3: TGTGCCAGCAGTGGGACAGGGGGGAACACAGATACGCAGTATTTT.

The chain employs TRBV6-5 and TRBJ2-7, with D maybe TRBD1 (5 bases). The V end lost 4 bases, the J end lost 3 bases, and 7 bases lay between the germline ends. This CDR3 spans 12 amino acids. Germline CDR1 MNHEY, CDR2 SVGAGI. CDR3 nucleotides: TGTGCCAGCAGTTTCCAGGGCTACGAGCAGTACTTC. Translating gives CASSFQGYEQYF.

This clone was seen once. This chain connects TRBV29-1 to TRBJ2-3; 13 nucleotides match TRBD2. This CDR3 comprises 15 residues. The germline V gene encodes CDR1 SQVTM and CDR2 ANQGSEA. V shed 4 bases and J 1 base; nucleotides not matched to a gene: 2. The CDR3 region is CSVAGTSGGTDTQYF. The CDR3 DNA follows: TGCAGCGTTGCCGGGACTAGCGGGGGCACAGATACGCAGTATTTT.

The rearrangement links TRBV18 to TRBJ1-4; maybe TRBD1 (5 bases). The CDR3 runs to 16 residues. Trimming stripped 2 bases from V and 6 bases from J, with 16 bases between. The germline V gene encodes CDR1 KGHSH and CDR2 LQKENI. CDR3: CASSPGKGRGDEKLFF. The CDR3 DNA sequence: TGTGCCAGCTCACCAGGGAAGGGGCGGGGAGATGAAAAACTGTTTTTT.

About this clone: The same CDR3 can be traced to other DNA sequences in this sample. The chain joins TRBV7-3 to TRBJ2-6; TRBD2 aligns across 13 bases. Germline assignment: CDR1 SGHTA and CDR2 FQGTGA. The CDR3 has 15 amino acids. The V and J ends lost 10 bases and 2 bases, in that order; junction bases with no gene match: 2. CDR3 region: CATGLAGPGANVLTF. The CDR3 nucleotides read TGTGCCACGGGACTAGCGGGGCCTGGGGCCAACGTCCTGACTTTC.

This rearrangement joins TRBV9 to TRBJ2-3; D possibly corresponds to TRBD2 (7 bases). V lost 4 bases and J lost 1, with 13 bases in between. CDR3 length equals 15 residues. CDR1 SGDLS and CDR2 YYNGEE come from the germline V gene. The CDR3 spells CASSNSGGGTDTQYF. In DNA form, the CDR3 reads TGTGCCAGCAGCAACTCGGGGGGCGGCACAGATACGCAGTATTTT. The variable domain in full, completed from reference TRBV9 and TRBJ2-3, reads DSGVTQTPKHLITATGQRVTLRCSPRSGDLSVYWYQQSLDQGLQFLIQYYNGEERAKGNILERFSAQQFPDLHSELNLSSLELGDSALYFCASSNSGGGTDTQYFGPGTRLTVL.

Turning to this clone: At one end the junction does not follow the germline gene, possibly because of a read error. The chain links TRBV7-9 to TRBJ2-1; 9 bases map to TRBD1. There are 12 residues in the CDR3. Germline CDR1 SEHNR, CDR2 FQNEAQ (reference sequence). For the CDR3, the DNA is TGTTCCAGCAGTTCTGGACAGGGGCGACAGTTCTTC. Residues: CSSSSGQGRQFF.

This clone was observed a single time. J is TRBJ1-1 and V is TRBV29-1, with D perhaps matching TRBD1 (6 bases). CDR1 and CDR2 (germline): SQVTM, ANQGSEA. CDR3 length: 12 residues. The V and J ends lost 4 bases and 6 bases respectively, with 12 bases between them. The CDR3 DNA reads TGCAGCGTTGGCCAAGACAGGTCTGAAGCTTTCTTT. Encoded protein: CSVGQDRSEAFF.

The chain carries TRBV19 and TRBJ2-3; 14 bases match TRBD2. Per germline, CDR1 LNHDA and CDR2 SQIVND (reference sequence). V trimming: 1 base; J trimming: 6 bases; junction bases outside the gene matches: 6. This CDR3 region has 17 residues. The CDR3 nucleotides read TGTGCCAGTAGTATAGGAGGGACTAGCGGGAGAAGGGATACGCAGTATTTT. As protein: CASSIGGTSGRRDTQYF.

The V gene is TRBV28, the J gene TRBJ2-1, with a weak D call TRBD2 (5 bases). Between the trimmed V and J ends, which lost 8 bases and 0 bases, there was a span of 29 bases. CDR3 length: 20 amino acids. Germline-derived CDR1 and CDR2 are MDHEN and SYDVKM. The CDR3 region is CASPPVPRTAHNLSYNEQFF. DNA of the CDR3: TGTGCCAGCCCCCCGGTCCCCCGGACTGCCCACAACCTCTCCTACAATGAGCAGTTCTTC. Together with reference TRBV28 and TRBJ2-1, the CDR3 gives the full variable domain: DVKVTQSSRYLVKRTGEKVFLECVQDMDHENMFWYRQDPGLGLRLIYFSYDVKMKEKGDIPEGYSVSREKKERFSLILESASTNQTSMYLCASPPVPRTAHNLSYNEQFFGPGTRLTVL.

This clone is a singleton in its sample. The genes are TRBV28 and TRBJ1-4; TRBD1 aligns across 7 bases. The CDR3 spans 15 residues. The V segment lost 4 bases and the J segment 0 bases; nucleotides outside the gene matches: 2. Germline V gene data show CDR1 as MDHEN and CDR2 as SYDVKM. The CDR3 DNA reads as TGTGCCAGCAGTTATCAGGGGGCAACTAATGAAAAACTGTTTTTT. It translates to CASSYQGATNEKLFF.

The V gene is TRBV15, the J gene TRBJ1-3, with D possibly matching TRBD1 (5 bases). V lost 7 bases to trimming and J lost 4 bases, with 11 bases between them. This CDR3 has 13 amino acids. CDR1 and CDR2 (germline): LNHNV, YYDKDF (reference sequence). The CDR3 is CATKAGWGNTIYF. CDR3 nucleotide sequence: TGTGCCACCAAGGCAGGGTGGGGAAACACCATATATTTT.

The J gene is TRBJ2-7, the V gene TRBV6-5, with 11 bases identical to TRBD2. The V gene end was trimmed by 4 bases and the J gene end by 5 bases; junction bases not matched to a gene: 10. The CDR3 has 16 residues. The germline V gene has CDR1 MNHEY and CDR2 SVGAGI. The CDR3 coding sequence is TGTGCCAGCAGTTCTATAACTAGCGGGAGTTTCGACGAGCAGTACTTC. The encoded protein is CASSSITSGSFDEQYF.

The chain uses TRBV6-5 and TRBJ2-7; a possible D gene is TRBD2 (6 bases). This CDR3 has 13 amino acids. The germline gives CDR1 MNHEY, CDR2 SVGAGI. The V end lost 5 bases, the J end lost 10 bases, and 18 bases lay between the germline ends. As DNA, the CDR3 is TGTGCCAGCAGTGAGCGGGTTAGCTACGGCCAGTACTTC. Translating gives CASSERVSYGQYF.

The CDR3 region has the DNA TGTGCCAGCAGTGGAGCCAGGGGATTTGACTATGGCTACACCTTC. Translation gives CASSGARGFDYGYTF. The J gene is TRBJ1-2, the V gene TRBV6-1; the D gene is possibly TRBD1 (6 bases). CDR3 length: 15 residues. The V gene's germline CDR1 is MNHNS and CDR2 SASEGT. Trimming shortened V by 4 bases and J by 3 bases, and 15 bases separated the two germline ends.

The chain carries TRBV19 and TRBJ1-6; 8 bases align to TRBD1. The germline V gene encodes CDR1 LNHDA and CDR2 SQIVND (reference sequence). The CDR3 runs 14 residues. Trimming removed 6 bases from V and 10 bases from J; junction bases left unmatched: 8. The CDR3 loop is CASSRQGKGSPLHF. The CDR3 nucleotides are TGTGCCAGTAGCCGACAGGGGAAAGGGTCACCCCTCCACTTT. Together with reference TRBV19 and TRBJ1-6, the CDR3 gives the full variable domain: DGGITQSPKYLFRKEGQNVTLSCEQNLNHDAMYWYRQDPGQGLRLIYYSQIVNDFQKGDIAEGYSVSREKKESFPLTVTSAQKNPTAFYLCASSRQGKGSPLHFGNGTRLTVT.

This chain links TRBV5-4 with TRBJ1-5; TRBD1 matches at 8 bases. The length of the CDR3 is 14 residues. Trimming cost V 4 bases and J 5 bases; bases outside gene matches: 5. Germline V gives CDR1 SGHNT, CDR2 YYREEE (reference sequence). CDR3 in DNA: TGTGCCAGCAGCCTCGGACAGGGCGATCAGCCCCAGCATTTT. The encoded protein is CASSLGQGDQPQHF. The entire variable domain, with the rest obtained from reference TRBV5-4 and TRBJ1-5, is as follows: ETGVTQSPTHLIKTRGQQVTLRCSSQSGHNTVSWYQQALGQGPQFIFQYYREEENGRGNFPPRFSGLQFPNYSSELNVNALELDDSALYLCASSLGQGDQPQHFGDGTRLSIL.

A single count supports this clone. The chain recombines TRBV4-1 with TRBJ1-2, with 10 positions matching TRBD1. V gave up 0 bases and J gave up 3 bases; unmatched junction bases: 13. This CDR3 is 19 amino acids long. Germline V gene lookup returns CDR1 MGHRA and CDR2 YSYEKL. CDR3 in amino acids: CASSQDSGDRGDRYYGYTF. CDR3 DNA sequence: TGCGCCAGCAGCCAAGATTCGGGGGACAGGGGAGACAGGTACTATGGCTACACCTTC.

Comment on this clone: Its ends do not fully match the called genes, so a read error is possible. This sequence joins TRBV5-4 and TRBJ2-1, with 12 bases fitting TRBD1. CDR1 SGHNT and CDR2 YYREEE come from the germline V gene (reference sequence). The CDR3 length is 15 residues. DNA of the CDR3: TGCGCCAGCAGCCAAGAGGTGGGACAGGGGGCCGGGCAGTTCTTC. Protein product: CASSQEVGQGAGQFF.

The V and J genes are TRBV19 and TRBJ1-6, with D hard to call. Germline lookup yields CDR1 LNHDA and CDR2 SQIVND (reference sequence). Trimming cost V 7 bases and J 7 bases, with 14 bases left between them. The CDR3 runs to 14 residues. DNA for the CDR3: TGTGCCAGTAAATTACTTGGGCCAAATTCACCCCTCCACTTT. Its translation is CASKLLGPNSPLHF.